The entry that follows covers one T cell receptor (beta chain) sequence. The V and J ends lost 1 base and 7 bases, in that order; junction bases with no gene match: 11. The CDR3 has 17 amino acids. Per the germline V gene, CDR1 is SGHDT and CDR2 is YYEEEE. Data came from immunoSEQ multiplex PCR; TCRdb stores just in-frame clones and leaves some out. The profile shows about a million clones, around 75% of them singletons. These data originate in a study of shared clonotypes between healthy human individuals. Source material: memory CD4+ T cells sorted from blood. Subset denoted: CD45RA-negative fraction. The chain couples TRBV5-6 to TRBJ1-2; 12 nucleotides line up with TRBD1. The TCR comes from a man between 18 and 35 years old in good health. This chain's CDR3 is CASSLFGTGGDQGGYTF. CDR3 nucleotide sequence: TGTGCCAGCAGCTTGTTTGGGACAGGGGGCGATCAGGGTGGCTACACCTTC.